This entry lists 22 T cell receptor beta chains sequenced from one sample in a study of cytomegalovirus exposure and HLA in healthy donors. The PCR employed 60 Vbeta primers together with 13 Jbeta primers. Data came from immunoSEQ multiplex PCR; TCRdb stores just in-frame clones and leaves some out. The sample consists of about 110,000 clones, more than 75% of them appearing once. Sequenced: PBMCs. The receptors stem from a man aged 25-45 years in good health and CMV-seropositive.

This clone was found a few times. The V and J genes are TRBV19 and TRBJ2-2, with D perhaps matching TRBD1 (5 bases). From germline, CDR1 is LNHDA and CDR2 SQIVND (reference sequence). The CDR3 contains 12 residues. CDR3 bases: TGTATCGAGACAGCGAACACCGGGGAGCTGTTTTTT. Its translation: CIETANTGELFF.

The J gene is TRBJ2-3, the V gene TRBV11-3, with 16 nucleotides matching TRBD2. The CDR3 extends over 17 amino acids. Per the germline V gene, CDR1 is SGHNT and CDR2 is YENEEA. V was clipped by 5 bases and J by 2 bases; unmatched bases: 4. CDR3: CASSPGTSGGATDTQYF. The CDR3 coding sequence is TGTGCCAGCAGCCCCGGGACTAGCGGGGGGGCCACAGATACGCAGTATTTT.

The chain uses TRBV5-1 and TRBJ2-3, with 7 bases aligning to TRBD1. Germline-derived CDR1 and CDR2 are SGHRS and YFSETQ. CDR3 length: 13 amino acids. The V segment lost 4 bases and the J segment 1 base; nucleotides outside the gene matches: 0. The CDR3 is CASSQGGTDTQYF. CDR3 nucleotides: TGCGCCAGCAGCCAGGGGGGCACAGATACGCAGTATTTT.

The table lists this clone with a count of one. The genes are TRBV18 and TRBJ1-1; TRBD1 aligns across 10 bases. V lost 4 bases to trimming and J lost 1 base; unmatched junction nucleotides: 0. The CDR3 length is 14 residues. CDR1 and CDR2 from the germline V gene are KGHSH and LQKENI. Written as DNA, the CDR3 is TGTGCCAGCTCACGGGACAGGGGGAACACTGAAGCTTTCTTT. Its protein product is CASSRDRGNTEAFF.

The V call is TRBV18, the J call TRBJ1-1; D is perhaps TRBD1 (6 bases). The CDR3 is made up of 14 amino acids. V lost 1 base and J 5 bases, leaving 11 bases between the germline ends. Germline values: CDR1 KGHSH, CDR2 LQKENI. CDR3 in DNA: TGTGCCAGCTCACCACTGGACAGCAGGACTGAAGCTTTCTTT. It translates to CASSPLDSRTEAFF.

This clone was counted once. V gene TRBV7-6 combines with J gene TRBJ2-7, with 8 bases fitting TRBD1. The CDR3 loop spans 15 amino acids. Germline CDR1 is SGHVS and CDR2 is FNYEAQ. Trimming at V came to 2 bases and at J to 5 bases, leaving 8 bases not matched to a gene. The CDR3 sequence is CASSLMTGAENEQYF. CDR3 DNA: TGTGCCAGCAGCTTAATGACAGGGGCTGAGAACGAGCAGTACTTC.

The chain employs TRBV18 and TRBJ2-6, with a tentative D call TRBD1 (6 bases). Germline V lookup: CDR1 KGHSH, CDR2 LQKENI. The CDR3 has 16 amino acids. V gave up 7 bases and J gave up 0 bases, with 13 bases separating them. CDR3 sequence reads: CASWKQGISGANVLTF. CDR3 coding DNA: TGTGCCAGCTGGAAACAGGGTATCTCTGGGGCCAACGTCCTGACTTTC.

V is TRBV7-6 and J is TRBJ2-7, with 7 bases aligning to TRBD1. Germline values: CDR1 SGHVS, CDR2 FNYEAQ. Trimming took 5 bases from V and 6 from J; bases not matched to a gene: 10. The CDR3 length is 14 residues. In nucleotides, the CDR3 is TGTGCCAGCAGCCGAACCCAGGGGGTGAGCGAGCAGTACTTC. This translates into CASSRTQGVSEQYF.

The rearrangement links TRBV30 to TRBJ2-3; the D gene is possibly TRBD2 (6 bases). The CDR3 has 15 amino acids. From germline, CDR1 is GTSNPN and CDR2 SVGIG (reference sequence). V lost 0 bases and J lost 3, with 13 bases in between. CDR3: CAWSVEAGITDTQYF. The DNA of the CDR3 is TGTGCCTGGAGTGTAGAGGCGGGGATTACAGATACGCAGTATTTT.

The V call is TRBV6-5, the J call TRBJ1-2, with D unresolved. This CDR3 comprises 14 residues. The V end lost 2 bases, the J end lost 4 bases, and 11 bases lay between the germline ends. Looked up from germline, CDR1 is MNHEY and CDR2 is SVGAGI. In DNA form, the CDR3 reads TGTGCCAGCAGTTACATGAAGAGCCTCTATGGCTACACCTTC. This codes for CASSYMKSLYGYTF.

This clone occurred a few times. The rearrangement joins TRBV5-5 to TRBJ2-5; 9 bases fit TRBD1. The germline gives CDR1 SGHKS, CDR2 YYEKEE (reference sequence). This CDR3 is 15 amino acids long. Trimming took 4 bases from V and 5 from J; bases not matched to a gene: 9. The CDR3 protein is CASSVFTGGRETQYF. The CDR3 DNA sequence: TGTGCCAGCAGCGTTTTTACAGGGGGCCGGGAGACCCAGTACTTC.

V usage is TRBV7-9 and J usage is TRBJ2-3; TRBD1 matches at 7 bases. The germline gives CDR1 SEHNR, CDR2 FQNEAQ (reference sequence). This CDR3 is built from 15 residues. V lost 4 bases to trimming and J lost 7 bases; unmatched junction nucleotides: 11. CDR3 sequence (DNA): TGTGCCAGCAGCTCGGGACAGCCCGACTATAATACGCAGTATTTT. Protein sequence: CASSSGQPDYNTQYF.

This chain joins TRBV5-1 and TRBJ2-5; 8 nucleotides match TRBD2. Losses at the gene ends were 0 bases for V and 3 bases for J; bases not matched to a gene: 4. CDR3 length: 15 residues. Per germline, CDR1 SGHRS and CDR2 YFSETQ. The CDR3 reads CASSLASSGKETQYF. CDR3 in DNA: TGCGCCAGCAGCTTGGCCAGTAGCGGGAAAGAGACCCAGTACTTC.

V usage is TRBV27 and J usage is TRBJ2-7, with 7 bases identical to TRBD1. CDR3 length: 14 amino acids. The junction had 5 bases not matched to a gene; V was cut back by 3 bases and J by 3 bases. From germline, CDR1 is MNHEY and CDR2 SMNVEV (reference sequence). CDR3 nucleotide sequence: TGTGCCAGCAGTTTTGCACAGGGGAACTACGAGCAGTACTTC. The encoded protein is CASSFAQGNYEQYF.

The CDR3 coding sequence is TGTGCCAGTAGTATCCTAAACACCGGGACTAGGTGGGAGACCCAGTACTTC. Amino acids: CASSILNTGTRWETQYF. This chain uses TRBV19 with TRBJ2-5; 8 bases fit TRBD2. Unmatched junction bases numbered 14, after V lost 3 bases and J lost 5 bases. This CDR3 is built from 17 residues. CDR1 is LNHDA and CDR2 is SQIVND in the germline V gene (reference sequence).

The V gene is TRBV4-1, the J gene TRBJ2-3; 7 bases fit TRBD2. The germline CDR1 and CDR2 sequences are MGHRA and YSYEKL. Unmatched junction bases numbered 14, after V lost 2 bases and J lost 6 bases. The CDR3 is 17 residues long. The DNA for the CDR3 is TGCGCCAGCAGCCAATGGGAGAGTGGGGGGGGAGTTGATACGCAGTATTTT. The encoded protein is CASSQWESGGGVDTQYF.

V gene TRBV9 combines with J gene TRBJ1-1; D is ambiguous. The CDR3 runs to 13 residues. The germline gives CDR1 SGDLS, CDR2 YYNGEE. V shed 4 bases and J shed 2 bases, with 9 bases lying between them. DNA for the CDR3: TGTGCCAGCAGCCCGAGAGTAAACACTGAAGCTTTCTTT. It codes for CASSPRVNTEAFF.

This CDR3 is CASSIPGGGWYEQYF. As DNA, the CDR3 is TGTGCCAGCAGCATACCAGGGGGCGGTTGGTACGAGCAGTACTTC. The rearrangement joins TRBV5-6 to TRBJ2-7; 8 bases are a match to TRBD1. V shed 4 bases and J 4 bases; nucleotides not matched to a gene: 10. CDR3 length equals 15 residues. In germline, CDR1 is SGHDT, CDR2 YYEEEE.

The rearrangement uses TRBV9 and TRBJ2-6; 7 bases align to TRBD1. J gave up 0 bases and V 0 bases, and 12 bases lay outside the gene matches. The V gene's germline CDR1 is SGDLS and CDR2 YYNGEE. This CDR3 has 20 amino acids. This chain's CDR3 is CASSVGTGTARASGANVLTF. DNA for the CDR3: TGTGCCAGCAGCGTAGGAACTGGGACAGCTCGTGCCTCTGGGGCCAACGTCCTGACTTTC.

The CDR3, as DNA: TGTGCCAGCAGTTCCCCGACAGGGTTAACCACTGAAGCTTTCTTT. This translates into CASSSPTGLTTEAFF. The chain couples TRBV27 to TRBJ1-1; 7 bases are a match to TRBD1. V lost 4 bases and J lost 4; bases outside the gene matches: 9. Germline lookup yields CDR1 MNHEY and CDR2 SMNVEV (reference sequence). CDR3 length: 15 amino acids.

V gene TRBV5-6 combines with J gene TRBJ1-4, with 7 bases aligning to TRBD1. The V and J ends lost 4 bases and 0 bases, in that order; junction bases with no gene match: 3. The germline V gene encodes CDR1 SGHDT and CDR2 YYEEEE. CDR3 length: 15 amino acids. Written as DNA, the CDR3 is TGTGCCAGCAGCCTCCAGGGGGCAACTAATGAAAAACTGTTTTTT. Amino acid sequence: CASSLQGATNEKLFF. Variable domain in full (rest from reference TRBV5-6 and TRBJ1-4): DAGVTQSPTHLIKTRGQQVTLRCSPKSGHDTVSWYQQALGQGPQFIFQYYEEEERQRGNFPDRFSGHQFPNYSSELNVNALLLGDSALYLCASSLQGATNEKLFFGSGTQLSVL.

V usage is TRBV19 and J usage is TRBJ2-5, with 8 bases identical to TRBD2. The V segment lost 5 bases and the J segment 5 bases; nucleotides outside the gene matches: 13. Looked up from germline, CDR1 is LNHDA and CDR2 is SQIVND (reference sequence). There are 16 residues in the CDR3. The CDR3 DNA is TGTGCCAGTAGTTATGCCGGGGGGGCCTATCCGGAGACCCAGTACTTC. Translated: CASSYAGGAYPETQYF.